Sequencing of this T cell receptor beta chain was carried out in a study of blood T cells in healthy people across ages. Germline V CDR1 and CDR2: SGHVS, FQNEAQ. Trimming removed 2 bases from V and 0 bases from J, with 11 bases in between. CDR3 size: 16 residues. Then a second PCR, running roughly 7 to 11 cycles, was carried out with a sample-barcoded 5' primer and a J-beta primer mix. TCRdb fed the 5' RACE reads into MiXCR, producing one record per CDR3 protein. The data show about 690,000 distinct CDR3 sequences, with around two fifths seen just once and roughly 30% held by the top ten. This clonotype was seen repeatedly, ten times or more.

The receptor was derived from a man at least 80 years old in good health. The V call is TRBV7-8, the J call TRBJ1-5; D call uncertain. Material for sequencing was blood. The CDR3 region has the DNA TGTGCCAGCAGCTTAAGGGAGTTAAATAGCAATCAGCCCCAGCATTTT. Translated, it gives CASSLRELNSNQPQHF.